These 12 T cell receptor beta chains originate from one sample sequenced in a study of blood T cell repertoires in COVID-19. Libraries were prepared by immunoSEQ multiplex PCR; TCRdb keeps only in-frame clonotypes and omits some of them. In the table there are around 200,000 clones, 65% to 80% of which are singletons. Sequencing input: peripheral blood. These TCRs come from a woman between 45 and 60 years old with acute or convalescent COVID-19.

The V and J genes are TRBV6-1 and TRBJ1-4; D remains unclear. V was shortened by 0 bases and J by 0 bases, with 8 bases between the two germline ends. Germline V gives CDR1 MNHNS, CDR2 SASEGT. This CDR3 is built from 16 residues. Here the CDR3 DNA reads TGTGCCAGCAGTGAAGCGCGAGTGACAACTAATGAAAAACTGTTTTTT. This codes for CASSEARVTTNEKLFF.

The V call is TRBV28, the J call TRBJ1-1; TRBD1 is a possible D gene (6 bases). Deletions cut 5 bases from V and 7 bases from J, with 17 bases between. The CDR3 length is 14 residues. Germline CDR1 and CDR2: MDHEN and SYDVKM. CDR3 in DNA: TGTGCCAGCAGTCCGGGGGGGCTTACAGATGAAGCTTTCTTT. Its translation: CASSPGGLTDEAFF.

The rearrangement joins TRBV7-2 to TRBJ1-6; D possibly corresponds to TRBD1 (6 bases). Germline CDR1 SGHTA, CDR2 FQGNSA. Trimming left V 7 bases short and J 5 bases short, with 12 bases between. The CDR3 extends over 14 amino acids. In DNA, the CDR3 is TGTGCCAGCAACCAGGGGTTTAATAATTCACCCCTCCACTTT. Protein: CASNQGFNNSPLHF.

V gene TRBV7-2 combines with J gene TRBJ1-4; a possible D gene is TRBD1 (6 bases). The CDR3 has 15 residues. CDR1 SGHTA and CDR2 FQGNSA come from the germline V gene. Trimming left V 2 bases short and J 5 bases short, with 12 bases between. CDR3 residues: CASSLQQGPNEKLFF. CDR3 sequence (DNA): TGTGCCAGCAGCTTACAGCAGGGGCCGAATGAAAAACTGTTTTTT. The full variable domain, in which reference TRBV7-2 and TRBJ1-4 provide the parts outside the CDR3, is GAGVSQSPSNKVTEKGKDVELRCDPISGHTALYWYRQSLGQGLEFLIYFQGNSAPDKSGLPSDRFSAERTGGSVSTLTIQRTQQEDSAVYLCASSLQQGPNEKLFFGSGTQLSVL.

The chain employs TRBV30 and TRBJ1-5, with TRBD1 matching 12 bases. Germline V gene data show CDR1 as GTSNPN and CDR2 as SVGIG (reference sequence). Trimming cost V 3 bases and J 6 bases; bases outside gene matches: 6. The CDR3 totals 15 residues. For the CDR3, the DNA is TGTGCCTGGAGCAAGGGACAGGGGGCGTTTCAGCCCCAGCATTTT. This encodes CAWSKGQGAFQPQHF. The full variable domain, in which reference TRBV30 and TRBJ1-5 provide the parts outside the CDR3, is SQTIHQWPATLVQPVGSPLSLECTVEGTSNPNLYWYRQAAGRGLQLLFYSVGIGQISSEVPQNLSASRPQDRQFILSSKKLLLSDSGFYLCAWSKGQGAFQPQHFGDGTRLSIL.

The genes are TRBV27 and TRBJ2-7, with D possibly matching TRBD2 (6 bases). There are 15 residues in the CDR3. With 5 bases removed from V and 5 bases from J, the gap between germline ends came to 19 bases. The germline V gene encodes CDR1 MNHEY and CDR2 SMNVEV (reference sequence). As DNA, the CDR3 is TGTGCCAGCAGTCCGAAATCAGCGGGTTCTGACGAGCAGTACTTC. This gives the protein CASSPKSAGSDEQYF.

Only one count was recorded for this clone. This chain uses TRBV6-1 with TRBJ1-1; TRBD1 might be the D (5 bases). This CDR3 region has 14 residues. CDR1 and CDR2 from the germline V gene are MNHNS and SASEGT. V was trimmed by 2 bases and J by 9 bases, leaving 16 bases between them. CDR3 protein: CASSEPRGNRKAFF. CDR3 DNA: TGTGCCAGCAGTGAACCCCGGGGGAACCGGAAAGCTTTCTTT.

In its sample, this clone was seen a few times. This chain links TRBV7-6 with TRBJ2-7; 7 bases line up with TRBD1. Per the germline V gene, CDR1 is SGHVS and CDR2 is FNYEAQ. The V gene end was trimmed by 3 bases and the J gene end by 2 bases; junction bases not matched to a gene: 1. This CDR3 region has 13 residues. The CDR3 reads CASSFGTAYEQYF. The CDR3 nucleotides read TGTGCCAGCAGCTTTGGGACAGCCTACGAGCAGTACTTC.

This clone was recorded a few times. V usage is TRBV3-1 (or the pseudogene TRBV3-2) and J usage is TRBJ1-1; possible D gene TRBD1, 6 bases. The V end was cut by 3 bases, the J end by 11 bases, with 10 bases between. CDR3 length: 11 residues. Germline V gene sequence: CDR1 LGHDT, CDR2 YNNKEL (reference sequence). CDR3 sequence reads: CASSHGQMAFF. CDR3 coding DNA: TGTGCCAGCAGCCATGGACAGATGGCTTTCTTT.

This chain links TRBV6-1 with TRBJ2-7; 14 positions agree with TRBD2. V dropped 4 bases and J dropped 4; count of bases not matched to a gene: 9. The CDR3 is 17 amino acids. Germline CDR1 reads MNHNS; CDR2 reads SASEGT. CDR3 nucleotides: TGTGCCAGCAGTGTACGACTAGCGGGAGGGCCTGGGTACGAGCAGTACTTC. Its translation: CASSVRLAGGPGYEQYF.

The chain combines TRBV27 with TRBJ1-6, with D perhaps matching TRBD1 (5 bases). This CDR3 spans 12 amino acids. Germline V gives CDR1 MNHEY, CDR2 SMNVEV (reference sequence). V was trimmed by 3 bases and J by 12 bases, leaving 9 bases between them. The CDR3 here is CASSFFGGPLHF. The CDR3 DNA reads TGTGCCAGCAGTTTCTTCGGGGGACCCCTCCACTTT.

V and J are TRBV30 and TRBJ2-2; tentative D call: TRBD1 (6 bases). The ends were cut back, 5 bases at V and 0 bases at J, with 7 bases in the middle. The germline CDR1 and CDR2 sequences are GTSNPN and SVGIG (reference sequence). The CDR3 totals 13 residues. The DNA of the CDR3 is TGTGCCTGGGGGACACCGAACACCGGGGAGCTGTTTTTT. Protein: CAWGTPNTGELFF.